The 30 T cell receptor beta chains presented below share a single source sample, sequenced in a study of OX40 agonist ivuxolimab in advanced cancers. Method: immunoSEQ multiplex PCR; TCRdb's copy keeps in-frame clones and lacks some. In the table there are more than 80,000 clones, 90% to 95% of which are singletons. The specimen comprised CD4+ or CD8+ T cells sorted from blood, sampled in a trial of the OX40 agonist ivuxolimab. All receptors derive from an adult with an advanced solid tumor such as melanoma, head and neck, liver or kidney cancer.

The CDR3 sequence is CASSLARASGRYRNTQYF. In DNA, the CDR3 is TGTGCCAGCAGCTTAGCGAGGGCTAGCGGGAGATATAGGAATACGCAGTATTTT. V gene TRBV7-2 combines with J gene TRBJ2-3; 10 nucleotides agree with TRBD2. V trimming: 0 bases; J trimming: 7 bases; junction bases outside the gene matches: 13. Germline assignment: CDR1 SGHTA and CDR2 FQGNSA. The CDR3 contains 18 residues.

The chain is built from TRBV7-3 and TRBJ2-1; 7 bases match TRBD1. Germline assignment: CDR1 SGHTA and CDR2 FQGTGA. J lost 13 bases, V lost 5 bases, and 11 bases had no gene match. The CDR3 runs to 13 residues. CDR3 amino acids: CASSLVQGGKQFF. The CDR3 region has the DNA TGTGCCAGCAGCCTCGTCCAAGGGGGCAAACAGTTCTTC.

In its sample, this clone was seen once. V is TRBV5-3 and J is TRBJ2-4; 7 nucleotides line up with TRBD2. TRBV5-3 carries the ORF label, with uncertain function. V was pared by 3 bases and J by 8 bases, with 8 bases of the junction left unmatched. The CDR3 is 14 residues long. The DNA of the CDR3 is TGTGCCAGAAGCTCTAGCGGACTCTCGCACATTCAGTACTTC. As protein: CARSSSGLSHIQYF.

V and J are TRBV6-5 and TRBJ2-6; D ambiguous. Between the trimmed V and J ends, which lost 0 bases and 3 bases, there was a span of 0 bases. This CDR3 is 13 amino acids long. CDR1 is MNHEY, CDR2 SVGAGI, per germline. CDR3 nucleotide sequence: TGTGCCAGCAGTTACTCTGGGGCCAACGTCCTGACTTTC. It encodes CASSYSGANVLTF.

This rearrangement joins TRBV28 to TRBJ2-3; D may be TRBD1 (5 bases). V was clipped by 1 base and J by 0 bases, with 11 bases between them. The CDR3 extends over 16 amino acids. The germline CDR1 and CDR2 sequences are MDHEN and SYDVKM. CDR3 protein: CASSLLGAPSTDTQYF. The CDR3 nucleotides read TGTGCCAGCAGTTTATTAGGGGCTCCTAGCACAGATACGCAGTATTTT. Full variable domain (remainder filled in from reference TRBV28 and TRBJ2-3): DVKVTQSSRYLVKRTGEKVFLECVQDMDHENMFWYRQDPGLGLRLIYFSYDVKMKEKGDIPEGYSVSREKKERFSLILESASTNQTSMYLCASSLLGAPSTDTQYFGPGTRLTVL.

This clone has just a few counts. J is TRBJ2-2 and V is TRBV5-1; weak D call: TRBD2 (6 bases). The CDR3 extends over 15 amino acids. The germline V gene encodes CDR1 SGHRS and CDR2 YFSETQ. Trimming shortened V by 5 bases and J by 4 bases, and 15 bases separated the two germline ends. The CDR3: CASSAGSGRTGELFF. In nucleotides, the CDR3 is TGCGCCAGCAGTGCCGGCAGCGGGCGCACCGGGGAGCTGTTTTTT.

Here the CDR3 DNA reads TGTGCCAGCAGTGAGCGGGAGAGCTACAATGAGCAGTTCTTC. It codes for CASSERESYNEQFF. The V gene is TRBV25-1, the J gene TRBJ2-1; 7 nucleotides align to TRBD2. The V segment lost 3 bases and the J segment 3 bases; nucleotides outside the gene matches: 2. This CDR3 comprises 14 residues. Germline-derived CDR1 and CDR2 are MGHDK and SYGVNS.

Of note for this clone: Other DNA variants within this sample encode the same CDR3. As DNA, the CDR3 is TGTGCCAGCAGTGAGAGAACGATGAACACTGAAGCTTTCTTT. Translating gives CASSERTMNTEAFF. The chain is built from TRBV6-1 and TRBJ1-1; D not certain. In germline, CDR1 is MNHNS, CDR2 SASEGT. Trimming took 3 bases from V and 0 from J, leaving 8 bases between them. CDR3 length equals 14 residues.

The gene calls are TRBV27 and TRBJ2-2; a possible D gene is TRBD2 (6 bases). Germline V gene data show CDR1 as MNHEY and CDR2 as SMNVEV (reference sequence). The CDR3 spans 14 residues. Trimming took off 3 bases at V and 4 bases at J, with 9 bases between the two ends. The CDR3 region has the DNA TGTGCCAGCAGTTTCTACGGGGGCACCGGGGAGCTGTTTTTT. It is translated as CASSFYGGTGELFF.

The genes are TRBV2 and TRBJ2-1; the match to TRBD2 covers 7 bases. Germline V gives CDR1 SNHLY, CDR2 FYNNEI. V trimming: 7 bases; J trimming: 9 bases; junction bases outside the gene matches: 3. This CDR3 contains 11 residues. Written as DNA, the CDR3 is TGTGCCAGCACTGGACTAGTTGAGCAGTTCTTC. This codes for CASTGLVEQFF.

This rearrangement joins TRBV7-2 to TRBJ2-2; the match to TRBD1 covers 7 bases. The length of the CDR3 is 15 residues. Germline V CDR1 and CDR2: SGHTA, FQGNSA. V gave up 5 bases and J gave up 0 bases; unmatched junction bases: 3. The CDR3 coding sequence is TGTGCCAGCAGCAGTCAGGGGGCGAACACCGGGGAGCTGTTTTTT. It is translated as CASSSQGANTGELFF.

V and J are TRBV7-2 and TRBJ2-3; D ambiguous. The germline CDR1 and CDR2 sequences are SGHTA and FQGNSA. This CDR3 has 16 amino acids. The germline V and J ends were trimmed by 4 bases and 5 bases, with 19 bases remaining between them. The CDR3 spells CASSSGPRNYIDTQYF. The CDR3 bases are TGTGCCAGCAGCTCCGGCCCACGAAATTATATAGATACGCAGTATTTT.

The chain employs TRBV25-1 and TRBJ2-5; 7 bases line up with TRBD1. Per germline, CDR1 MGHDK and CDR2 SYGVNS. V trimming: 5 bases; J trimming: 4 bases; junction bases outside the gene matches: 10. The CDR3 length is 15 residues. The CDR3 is CASSTTEGAGETQYF. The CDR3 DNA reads TGTGCCAGCAGTACGACCGAGGGGGCCGGAGAGACCCAGTACTTC.

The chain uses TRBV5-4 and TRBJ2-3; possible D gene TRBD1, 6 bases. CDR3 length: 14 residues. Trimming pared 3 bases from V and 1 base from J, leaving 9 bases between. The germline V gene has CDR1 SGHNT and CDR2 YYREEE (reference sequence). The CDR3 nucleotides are TGTGCCAGCAGCTCCCGACAGGGCACAGATACGCAGTATTTT. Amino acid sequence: CASSSRQGTDTQYF. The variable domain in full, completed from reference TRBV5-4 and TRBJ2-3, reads ETGVTQSPTHLIKTRGQQVTLRCSSQSGHNTVSWYQQALGQGPQFIFQYYREEENGRGNFPPRFSGLQFPNYSSELNVNALELDDSALYLCASSSRQGTDTQYFGPGTRLTVL.

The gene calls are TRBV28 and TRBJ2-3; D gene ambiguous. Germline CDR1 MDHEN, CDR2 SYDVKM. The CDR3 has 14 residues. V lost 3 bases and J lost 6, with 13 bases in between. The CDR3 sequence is CASSFINKLDTQYF. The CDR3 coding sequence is TGTGCCAGCAGTTTCATAAACAAGCTGGATACGCAGTATTTT.

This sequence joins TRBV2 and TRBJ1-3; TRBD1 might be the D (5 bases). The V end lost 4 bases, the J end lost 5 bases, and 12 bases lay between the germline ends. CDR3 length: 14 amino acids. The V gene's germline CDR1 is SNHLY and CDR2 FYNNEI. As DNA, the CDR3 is TGTGCCAGCAGTGGTCGCAGGGCTAGAAACACCATATATTTT. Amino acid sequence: CASSGRRARNTIYF.

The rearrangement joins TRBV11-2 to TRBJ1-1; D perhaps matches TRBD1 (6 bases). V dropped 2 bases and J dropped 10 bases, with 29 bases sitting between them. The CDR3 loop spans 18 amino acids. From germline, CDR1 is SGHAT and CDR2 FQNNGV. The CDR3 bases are TGTGCCAGCAGCTTAAGAGATCCAGGGGCGGGTGTACCTTGGGCAGCTTTCTTT. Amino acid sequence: CASSLRDPGAGVPWAAFF.

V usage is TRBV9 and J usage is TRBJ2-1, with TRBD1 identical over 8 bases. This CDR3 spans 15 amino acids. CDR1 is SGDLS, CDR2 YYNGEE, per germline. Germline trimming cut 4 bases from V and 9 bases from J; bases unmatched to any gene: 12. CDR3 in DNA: TGTGCCAGCAGCCCTACTGGACAGGGCCGGGGTGAGCAGTTCTTC. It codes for CASSPTGQGRGEQFF.

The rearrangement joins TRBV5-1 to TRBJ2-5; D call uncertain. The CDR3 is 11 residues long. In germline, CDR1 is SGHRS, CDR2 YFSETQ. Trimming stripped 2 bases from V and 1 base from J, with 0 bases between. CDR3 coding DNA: TGCGCCAGCAGCTTCCAAGAGACCCAGTACTTC. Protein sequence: CASSFQETQYF. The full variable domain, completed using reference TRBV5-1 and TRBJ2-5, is KAGVTQTPRYLIKTRGQQVTLSCSPISGHRSVSWYQQTPGQGLQFLFEYFSETQRNKGNFPGRFSGRQFSNSRSEMNVSTLELGDSALYLCASSFQETQYFGPGTRLLVL.

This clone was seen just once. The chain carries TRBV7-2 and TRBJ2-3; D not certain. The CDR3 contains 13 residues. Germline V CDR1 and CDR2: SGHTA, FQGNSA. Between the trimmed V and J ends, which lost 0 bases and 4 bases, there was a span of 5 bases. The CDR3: CASSLARADTQYF. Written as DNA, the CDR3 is TGTGCCAGCAGCTTAGCAAGGGCAGATACGCAGTATTTT.

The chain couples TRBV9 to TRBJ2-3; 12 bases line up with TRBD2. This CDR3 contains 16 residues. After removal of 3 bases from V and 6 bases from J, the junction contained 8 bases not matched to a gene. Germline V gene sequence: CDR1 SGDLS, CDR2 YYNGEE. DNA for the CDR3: TGTGCCAGCAGCGAGGAGACCGGGACTAGCGGGGATACGCAGTATTTT. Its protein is CASSEETGTSGDTQYF.

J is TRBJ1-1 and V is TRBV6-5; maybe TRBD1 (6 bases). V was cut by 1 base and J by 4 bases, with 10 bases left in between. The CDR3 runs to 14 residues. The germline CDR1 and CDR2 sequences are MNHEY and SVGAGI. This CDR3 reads CASSYFMGATEAFF. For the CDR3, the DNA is TGTGCCAGCAGTTACTTTATGGGGGCCACTGAAGCTTTCTTT.

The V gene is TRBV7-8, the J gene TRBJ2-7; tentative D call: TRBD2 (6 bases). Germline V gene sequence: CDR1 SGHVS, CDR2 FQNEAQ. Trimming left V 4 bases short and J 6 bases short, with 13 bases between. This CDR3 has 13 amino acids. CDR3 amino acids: CASSYGGRVEQYF. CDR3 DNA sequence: TGTGCCAGCAGCTACGGGGGAAGGGTCGAGCAGTACTTC.

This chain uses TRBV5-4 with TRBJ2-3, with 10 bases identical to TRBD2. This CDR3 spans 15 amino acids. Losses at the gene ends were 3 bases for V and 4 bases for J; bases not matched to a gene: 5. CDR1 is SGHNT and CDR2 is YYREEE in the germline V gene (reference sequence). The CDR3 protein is CASSSAGGLADTQYF. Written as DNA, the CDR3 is TGTGCCAGCAGCTCAGCGGGAGGGCTTGCAGATACGCAGTATTTT. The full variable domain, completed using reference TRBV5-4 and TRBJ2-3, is ETGVTQSPTHLIKTRGQQVTLRCSSQSGHNTVSWYQQALGQGPQFIFQYYREEENGRGNFPPRFSGLQFPNYSSELNVNALELDDSALYLCASSSAGGLADTQYFGPGTRLTVL.

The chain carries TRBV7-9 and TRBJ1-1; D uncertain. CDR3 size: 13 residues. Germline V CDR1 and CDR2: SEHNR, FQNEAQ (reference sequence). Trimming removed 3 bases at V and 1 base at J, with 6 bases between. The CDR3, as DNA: TGTGCCAGCAGCTTTACCAGGAACACTGAAGCTTTCTTT. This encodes CASSFTRNTEAFF.

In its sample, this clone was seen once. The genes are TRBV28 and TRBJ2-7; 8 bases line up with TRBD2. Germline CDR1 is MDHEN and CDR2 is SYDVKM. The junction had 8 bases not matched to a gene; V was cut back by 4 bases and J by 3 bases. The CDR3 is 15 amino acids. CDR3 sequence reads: CASSSGSGTIYEQYF. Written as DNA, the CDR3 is TGTGCCAGCAGTTCCGGTAGCGGGACGATCTACGAGCAGTACTTC.

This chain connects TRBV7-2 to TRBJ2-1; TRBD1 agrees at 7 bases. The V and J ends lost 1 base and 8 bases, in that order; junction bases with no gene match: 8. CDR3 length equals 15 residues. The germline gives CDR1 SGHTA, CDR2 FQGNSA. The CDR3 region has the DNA TGTGCCAGCAGCTTAGTTCGACAGGGAATCGATGAGCAGTTCTTC. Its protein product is CASSLVRQGIDEQFF.

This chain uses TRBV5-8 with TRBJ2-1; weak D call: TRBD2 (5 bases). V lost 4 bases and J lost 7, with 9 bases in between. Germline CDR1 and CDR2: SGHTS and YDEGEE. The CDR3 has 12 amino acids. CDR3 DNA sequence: TGTGCCAGCAGCCTTACTAGGAATGAGCAGTTCTTC. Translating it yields CASSLTRNEQFF.

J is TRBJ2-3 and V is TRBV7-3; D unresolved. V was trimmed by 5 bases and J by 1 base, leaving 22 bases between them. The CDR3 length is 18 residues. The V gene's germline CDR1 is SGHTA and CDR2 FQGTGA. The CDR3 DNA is TGTGCCAGCAGCCCCCCCCAACCGGCCCCTTACGGCACAGATACGCAGTATTTT. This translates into CASSPPQPAPYGTDTQYF.

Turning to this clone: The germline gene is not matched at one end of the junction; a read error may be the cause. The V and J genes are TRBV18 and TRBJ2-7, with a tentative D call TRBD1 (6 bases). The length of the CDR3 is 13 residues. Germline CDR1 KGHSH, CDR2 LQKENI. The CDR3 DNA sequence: TGTGCCAGCACACCCGACAGGACCTACGAGCAGTACTTC. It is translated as CASTPDRTYEQYF.